The 14 T cell receptor beta chains below all came from one sample that was sequenced in a study of graft-versus-host responses after intestinal transplantation. Method: immunoSEQ multiplex PCR; TCRdb's copy keeps in-frame clones and lacks some. The sample gives some 93,000 clones, 90% to 95% of which show up once; approximately 0.48% is in the top ten. No antigen has been assigned to these receptors. The sample in question was unstimulated CD8+ T cells sorted from spleen or lymph node cells, obtained before intestinal transplant. The receptors stem from a human donor who received an intestinal transplant.

The chain employs TRBV7-9 and TRBJ2-3, with 8 bases fitting TRBD1. V lost 5 bases to trimming and J lost 2 bases; unmatched junction nucleotides: 9. Germline V gives CDR1 SEHNR, CDR2 FQNEAQ (reference sequence). The CDR3 totals 16 residues. CDR3 in amino acids: CASSPVTGDPTDTQYF. In DNA, the CDR3 is TGTGCCAGCAGCCCAGTGACAGGGGACCCCACAGATACGCAGTATTTT.

This chain joins TRBV7-7 and TRBJ2-5; D is possibly TRBD1 (5 bases). CDR1 is SSHAT, CDR2 FNYEAQ, per germline (reference sequence). This CDR3 has 15 amino acids. Trimming cost V 1 base and J 2 bases, with 11 bases left between them. Here the CDR3 DNA reads TGTGCCAGCAGCTTAGGGCAGGGTTGGCAAGAGACCCAGTACTTC. Encoded protein: CASSLGQGWQETQYF.

This clone was observed a single time. The chain carries TRBV7-8 and TRBJ2-2, with a tentative D call TRBD2 (5 bases). V shed 0 bases and J shed 5 bases, with 10 bases lying between them. The CDR3 runs 15 residues. Germline V lookup: CDR1 SGHVS, CDR2 FQNEAQ. The chain's CDR3 is CASSLASGKTGELFF. For the CDR3, the DNA is TGTGCCAGCAGCTTAGCATCGGGAAAAACCGGGGAGCTGTTTTTT.

The V and J genes are TRBV7-9 and TRBJ1-5, with TRBD1 as a possible D gene (6 bases). V gave up 6 bases and J gave up 4 bases, with 10 bases separating them. CDR1 and CDR2 (germline): SEHNR, FQNEAQ (reference sequence). The CDR3 is 13 residues long. In DNA, the CDR3 is TGTGCCAGCAGTGGGACAACTAATCAGCCCCAGCATTTT. Amino acid sequence: CASSGTTNQPQHF.

This chain joins TRBV10-2 and TRBJ2-7; TRBD1 might be the D (5 bases). The germline V gene has CDR1 WSHSY and CDR2 SAAADI. V was shortened by 6 bases and J by 3 bases, with 9 bases between the two germline ends. The CDR3 consists of 12 residues. Written as DNA, the CDR3 is TGCGCCAGCAGCGGCGACAGCTACGAGCAGTACTTC. Its protein product is CASSGDSYEQYF.

This chain links TRBV6-5 with TRBJ2-3, with 7 bases fitting TRBD1. There are 14 residues in the CDR3. Germline-derived CDR1 and CDR2 are MNHEY and SVGAGI. V gave up 4 bases and J gave up 2 bases; unmatched junction bases: 3. DNA for the CDR3: TGTGCCAGCAGTTCCGGACAGGTCACAGATACGCAGTATTTT. It specifies CASSSGQVTDTQYF.

The chain has TRBV2 and TRBJ2-5; D is uncertain. CDR1 SNHLY and CDR2 FYNNEI come from the germline V gene. Trimming cost V 5 bases and J 5 bases, with 18 bases left between them. This CDR3 has 15 amino acids. The CDR3: CASSWRLVTIETQYF. In DNA form, the CDR3 reads TGTGCCAGCAGTTGGCGACTTGTTACCATTGAGACCCAGTACTTC.

The J gene is TRBJ2-7, the V gene TRBV29-1; weak D call: TRBD2 (6 bases). V lost 1 base to trimming and J lost 1 base, with 14 bases between them. CDR3 length: 15 residues. Germline CDR1 is SQVTM and CDR2 is ANQGSEA. CDR3 protein: CSVEGGSSASYEQYF. CDR3 DNA: TGCAGCGTTGAAGGCGGATCTAGCGCGTCCTACGAGCAGTACTTC.

This clone was found a few times. This chain uses TRBV19 with TRBJ1-6; 9 positions match TRBD1. Germline CDR1 LNHDA, CDR2 SQIVND (reference sequence). This CDR3 contains 15 residues. With V trimmed by 8 bases and J by 8 bases, 10 bases remained unmatched. The CDR3 coding sequence is TGTGCCAGTCAAACAATCACAGGGGGCGATTCACCCCTCCACTTT. Its protein is CASQTITGGDSPLHF.

The genes are TRBV2 and TRBJ2-7, with TRBD1 identical over 11 bases. The DNA end is a closer match to TRBJ2-5, so the J assignment may be wrong. Germline CDR1 is SNHLY and CDR2 is FYNNEI. The CDR3 totals 16 residues. CDR3 nucleotides: TGTGCCAGCAGATTTACCGGGACAGGGGGAGAAGAGACCCAGTACTTC. Protein: CASRFTGTGGEETQYF.

J is TRBJ1-1 and V is TRBV6-6; D call uncertain. The CDR3 is made up of 15 amino acids. Germline CDR1 is MNHNY and CDR2 is SVGAGI (reference sequence). Trimming removed 3 bases from V and 4 bases from J, with 15 bases in between. The CDR3 sequence is CASSYGLLGRTEAFF. The CDR3 region has the DNA TGTGCCAGCAGTTATGGACTGTTGGGCCGCACTGAAGCTTTCTTT.

CDR3 in amino acids: CASSHLGQNTGELFF. CDR3 nucleotide sequence: TGCGCCAGCAGCCACCTGGGACAGAACACCGGGGAGCTGTTTTTT. The gene calls are TRBV4-1 and TRBJ2-2, with D maybe TRBD1 (6 bases). Germline CDR1 MGHRA, CDR2 YSYEKL. Trimming took 3 bases from V and 1 from J, leaving 9 bases between them. CDR3 length: 15 amino acids.

The sample holds one count of this clone. The rearrangement joins TRBV28 to TRBJ1-3; the D gene is possibly TRBD1 (5 bases). The CDR3 loop spans 17 amino acids. Germline V gene data show CDR1 as MDHEN and CDR2 as SYDVKM. Trimming took 7 bases from V and 1 from J, leaving 20 bases between them. The chain's CDR3 is CASIQKYSRTSGNTIYF. DNA of the CDR3: TGTGCCAGCATTCAGAAGTACTCCCGGACATCTGGAAACACCATATATTTT.

Written as DNA, the CDR3 is TGCAGCGTCCTGACACCGAACACCGGGGAGCTGTTTTTT. Protein: CSVLTPNTGELFF. The chain links TRBV29-1 to TRBJ2-2; D remains unclear. Germline values: CDR1 SQVTM, CDR2 ANQGSEA. There are 13 residues in the CDR3. V was cut by 6 bases and J by 0 bases, with 8 bases left in between.